This passage covers 25 T cell receptor beta chains from one sample sequenced in a study. MiXCR, run by TCRdb on the 5' RACE reads, gives a single entry per CDR3 protein. The table records over 55,000 distinct CDR3 sequences, more than 25% of them present only once. The sample comprised tumor-infiltrating naive CD4+ T cells sorted from the breast tumor. Specified subset: naive CD4+ T cells, CD4+CD45RA+CD25-. The receptors were gathered from a female donor with breast cancer.

Concerning this clonotype: A read error may explain this, as a much larger clone is one base away. The CDR3 bases are TGTGCCAGCAGCAATAGGGACTTGAGCTCCTACGAGCAGCACTTC. It translates to CASSNRDLSSYEQHF. The chain employs TRBV7-2 and TRBJ2-7; D might be TRBD2 (6 bases). Per germline, CDR1 SGHTA and CDR2 FQGNSA. The CDR3 runs to 15 residues.

This chain uses TRBV3-1 with TRBJ1-5; D remains unclear. The CDR3 sequence is 15 residues long. The germline gives CDR1 LGHDT, CDR2 YNNKEL (reference sequence). Trimming removed 0 bases at V and 6 bases at J, with 12 bases between. In DNA form, the CDR3 reads TGTGCCAGCAGCCAAGATCAAACAGTGAGTCAGCCCCAGCATTTT. Translating it yields CASSQDQTVSQPQHF.

The chain carries TRBV7-8 and TRBJ2-2; D not resolved. The CDR3 length is 14 residues. V lost 2 bases, J lost 4 bases, and 8 bases lay in between. The germline V gene has CDR1 SGHVS and CDR2 FQNEAQ. CDR3 residues: CASSLSRVTGELFF. As DNA, the CDR3 is TGTGCCAGCAGCTTATCCCGGGTCACCGGGGAGCTGTTTTTT.

This clonotype turned up a few times. The CDR3 sequence is CASSLHSGSGNEQFF. The CDR3 DNA reads TGTGCCAGCAGTTTACATAGCGGGAGCGGCAATGAGCAGTTCTTC. The chain combines TRBV12-3 or TRBV12-4 with TRBJ2-1; 9 bases agree with TRBD2. CDR3 length: 15 residues. Unmatched junction bases numbered 5, after V lost 2 bases and J lost 6 bases.

V and J are TRBV5-6 and TRBJ2-3, with 11 nucleotides matching TRBD2. Germline CDR1 SGHDT, CDR2 YYEEEE. This CDR3 is built from 16 residues. Germline trimming cut 4 bases from V and 2 bases from J; bases unmatched to any gene: 6. DNA of the CDR3: TGTGCCAGCAGCCTCCGACTAGCGGGATTCACAGATACGCAGTATTTT. It yields the protein CASSLRLAGFTDTQYF. The full variable domain, completed using reference TRBV5-6 and TRBJ2-3, is DAGVTQSPTHLIKTRGQQVTLRCSPKSGHDTVSWYQQALGQGPQFIFQYYEEEERQRGNFPDRFSGHQFPNYSSELNVNALLLGDSALYLCASSLRLAGFTDTQYFGPGTRLTVL.

On this clonotype itself: The CDR3 does not end in the conserved phenylalanine or tryptophan, so this is likely a read error. The gene calls are TRBV5-6 and TRBJ1-1; D might be TRBD1 (6 bases). Germline V gene data show CDR1 as SGHDT and CDR2 as YYEEEE. V lost 4 bases to trimming and J lost 4 bases, with 14 bases between them. The CDR3 is 14 residues long. The CDR3 spells CASSLRGGATEAFC. DNA for the CDR3: TGTGCCAGCAGCCTGCGAGGGGGGGCCACTGAAGCTTTCTGT.

This clonotype was counted only a few times. The V and J genes are TRBV5-5 and TRBJ2-5; 11 bases map to TRBD1. The germline V gene has CDR1 SGHKS and CDR2 YYEKEE (reference sequence). The CDR3 spans 15 residues. The J segment lost 7 bases and the V segment lost 5 bases, leaving 10 bases of the junction unmatched. CDR3 amino acids: CASSSIPGQGGTQYF. CDR3 DNA: TGTGCCAGCAGTTCGATACCGGGACAGGGGGGGACCCAGTACTTC.

The rearrangement uses TRBV5-1 and TRBJ2-3; D uncertain. The germline V gene encodes CDR1 SGHRS and CDR2 YFSETQ. This CDR3 contains 16 residues. V lost 0 bases and J 1 base, leaving 12 bases between the germline ends. The CDR3 loop is CASSLVVGSRTDTQYF. The CDR3 DNA is TGCGCCAGCAGCTTGGTCGTAGGCAGCCGCACAGATACGCAGTATTTT.

This clonotype was seen more than once but under ten times. The rearrangement joins TRBV6-1 to TRBJ2-3, with TRBD2 as a possible D gene (5 bases). Germline V gene sequence: CDR1 MNHNS, CDR2 SASEGT. The ends were cut back, 3 bases at V and 4 bases at J, with 11 bases in the middle. The CDR3 spans 14 residues. CDR3 in DNA: TGTGCCAGCAGTGATACTAGTGGCGCAGATACGCAGTATTTT. It is translated as CASSDTSGADTQYF.

The V gene is TRBV7-2, the J gene TRBJ2-5; 9 bases line up with TRBD2. The CDR3 runs 16 residues. Germline lookup yields CDR1 SGHTA and CDR2 FQGNSA. The V gene end was trimmed by 8 bases and the J gene end by 1 base; junction bases not matched to a gene: 11. The CDR3 DNA follows: TGTGCCAGCGGCTCCCGTGCTAGCGGGGTCCAAGAGACCCAGTACTTC. It translates to CASGSRASGVQETQYF.

In its sample, this clonotype was seen a few times. V is TRBV20-1 and J is TRBJ2-1, with D possibly called TRBD1 or TRBD2 (5 bases each). In germline, CDR1 is DFQATT, CDR2 SNEGSKA (reference sequence). This CDR3 is 14 amino acids long. Trimming left V 5 bases short and J 3 bases short, with 14 bases between. The CDR3 DNA follows: TGCAGTGCTGAGCGAGGGGTGAGCTACAATGAGCAGTTCTTC. It translates to CSAERGVSYNEQFF.

The chain uses TRBV11-1 and TRBJ1-1; tentative D call: TRBD1 (5 bases). This CDR3 is built from 15 residues. Germline V lookup: CDR1 SGHAT, CDR2 FQDESV (reference sequence). V was pared by 4 bases and J by 2 bases, with 14 bases between. The DNA of the CDR3 is TGTGCCAGCAGCTCATTGACAGCTAAAAACACTGAAGCTTTCTTT. Its translation: CASSSLTAKNTEAFF.

V gene TRBV15 combines with J gene TRBJ2-5; 7 bases align to TRBD2. The germline CDR1 and CDR2 sequences are LNHNV and YYDKDF (reference sequence). With V trimmed by 0 bases and J by 4 bases, 2 bases remained unmatched. CDR3 length: 14 residues. This CDR3 reads CATSRDRLAETQYF. The CDR3 nucleotides read TGTGCCACCAGCAGAGATCGACTAGCAGAGACCCAGTACTTC. Full variable domain (outside the CDR3, taken from reference TRBV15 and TRBJ2-5): DAMVIQNPRYQVTQFGKPVTLSCSQTLNHNVMYWYQQKSSQAPKLLFHYYDKDFNNEADTPDNFQSRRPNTSFCFLDIRSPGLGDTAMYLCATSRDRLAETQYFGPGTRLLVL.

This clonotype showed up many times. The chain carries TRBV5-5 and TRBJ2-7, with D tentatively TRBD1 (6 bases). The CDR3 consists of 13 residues. V shed 4 bases and J shed 3 bases, with 11 bases lying between them. In germline, CDR1 is SGHKS, CDR2 YYEKEE (reference sequence). The CDR3 reads CASSRDTYYEQYF. The CDR3 DNA reads TGTGCCAGCAGCCGGGACACCTACTACGAGCAGTACTTC.

This chain joins TRBV18 and TRBJ1-2, with 7 nucleotides matching TRBD1. Germline V gene data show CDR1 as KGHSH and CDR2 as LQKENI. The CDR3 spans 12 residues. With V trimmed by 5 bases and J by 6 bases, 3 bases remained unmatched. In DNA, the CDR3 is TGTGCCAGCTCAGCCGACAGGGATGGCTACACCTTC. It specifies CASSADRDGYTF. The entire variable domain, with the rest obtained from reference TRBV18 and TRBJ1-2, is as follows: NAGVMQNPRHLVRRRGQEARLRCSPMKGHSHVYWYRQLPEEGLKFMVYLQKENIIDESGMPKERFSAEFPKEGPSILRIQQVVRGDSAAYFCASSADRDGYTFGSGTRLTVV.

The V call is TRBV5-6, the J call TRBJ1-3; no clear D gene. Trimming stripped 6 bases from V and 4 bases from J, with 14 bases between. The CDR3 extends over 14 amino acids. CDR1 and CDR2 (germline): SGHDT, YYEEEE. CDR3 loop: CASTLELKGNTIYF. In DNA form, the CDR3 reads TGTGCCAGCACCCTGGAACTGAAAGGAAACACCATATATTTT.

In its sample, this clonotype was seen a few times. At one of its ends the junction is not consistent with the germline gene, which may arise from a read error. The V and J genes are TRBV4-1 and TRBJ2-7; possibly TRBD2 for D (6 bases). Germline CDR1 reads MGHRA; CDR2 reads YSYEKL. The CDR3 is 17 amino acids. The CDR3 nucleotides read TGCGCCAGCAGCCAAGACAATACCGGGGGAAGCTTCTACGAGCATTACTTC. As protein: CASSQDNTGGSFYEHYF.

This CDR3 is CASSLPEGYEQYF. The DNA for the CDR3 is TGCGCCAGCAGCCTTCCCGAGGGGTACGAGCAGTACTTC. The J gene is TRBJ2-7, the V gene TRBV4-1; D is perhaps TRBD1 or TRBD2 (5 bases each). CDR1 is MGHRA, CDR2 YSYEKL, per germline. Trimming shortened V by 4 bases and J by 4 bases, and 11 bases separated the two germline ends. The CDR3 contains 13 residues.

The rearrangement joins TRBV7-9 to TRBJ2-5; 7 nucleotides agree with TRBD2. From germline, CDR1 is SEHNR and CDR2 FQNEAQ (reference sequence). J gave up 2 bases and V 4 bases, and 4 bases lay outside the gene matches. The CDR3 has 14 residues. The DNA of the CDR3 is TGTGCCAGCAGCTCAAAGCGGGAACAAGAGACCCAGTACTTC. Translating gives CASSSKREQETQYF.

This chain joins TRBV28 and TRBJ1-5; 7 bases are shared with TRBD1. V shed 6 bases, J shed 5 bases, and the junction held 10 bases outside the gene matches. Per the germline V gene, CDR1 is MDHEN and CDR2 is SYDVKM. This CDR3 has 15 residues. In nucleotides, the CDR3 is TGTGCCAGCAGCCGGCCGCGCAGGGGGGATCAGCCCCAGCATTTT. Its translation is CASSRPRRGDQPQHF.

This clonotype was detected a few times. This sequence joins TRBV29-1 and TRBJ2-3; D perhaps matches TRBD2 (6 bases). CDR3 length: 14 residues. Germline CDR1 SQVTM, CDR2 ANQGSEA. V lost 2 bases to trimming and J lost 0 bases, with 9 bases between them. The CDR3 spells CSVESEGSTDTQYF. For the CDR3, the DNA is TGCAGCGTTGAATCGGAGGGTAGCACAGATACGCAGTATTTT.

The chain carries TRBV6-1 and TRBJ1-1, with 7 bases matching TRBD1. V dropped 2 bases and J dropped 0; count of bases not matched to a gene: 12. The CDR3 is made up of 18 amino acids. The germline V gene encodes CDR1 MNHNS and CDR2 SASEGT. The CDR3 bases are TGTGCCAGCAGTGAATTAAGTCAAGGGGGCGCGATGAACACTGAAGCTTTCTTT. The encoded protein is CASSELSQGGAMNTEAFF.

This chain connects TRBV20-1 to TRBJ1-2; 7 bases are shared with TRBD1. Germline V gene sequence: CDR1 DFQATT, CDR2 SNEGSKA (reference sequence). The CDR3 loop spans 12 amino acids. V was pared by 2 bases and J by 7 bases, with 4 bases of the junction left unmatched. CDR3 sequence (DNA): TGCAGTGCTAGAACCAGGGGGAGTGGCTACACCTTC. Its protein product is CSARTRGSGYTF.

On this clonotype: As the CDR3 is not closed by the conserved phenylalanine or tryptophan, this likely results from a read error. The rearrangement uses TRBV7-9 and TRBJ2-4, with D tentatively TRBD1 or TRBD2 (6 bases each). V gave up 3 bases and J gave up 3 bases, with 15 bases separating them. Germline V gene sequence: CDR1 SEHNR, CDR2 FQNEAQ (reference sequence). The CDR3 totals 16 residues. CDR3 DNA: TGTGCCAGCAGCTTGAGGGGGGAGGAGGGCAAAAACATTCAGTACTGC. It encodes CASSLRGEEGKNIQYC.

This clonotype occurred a few times. The rearrangement links TRBV2 to TRBJ1-1, with D possibly being TRBD1 (6 bases). V was shortened by 7 bases and J by 1 base, with 10 bases between the two germline ends. This CDR3 region has 13 residues. The germline gives CDR1 SNHLY, CDR2 FYNNEI. This CDR3 reads CASTRTENTEAFF. CDR3 nucleotides: TGTGCCAGCACAAGGACAGAGAACACTGAAGCTTTCTTT.